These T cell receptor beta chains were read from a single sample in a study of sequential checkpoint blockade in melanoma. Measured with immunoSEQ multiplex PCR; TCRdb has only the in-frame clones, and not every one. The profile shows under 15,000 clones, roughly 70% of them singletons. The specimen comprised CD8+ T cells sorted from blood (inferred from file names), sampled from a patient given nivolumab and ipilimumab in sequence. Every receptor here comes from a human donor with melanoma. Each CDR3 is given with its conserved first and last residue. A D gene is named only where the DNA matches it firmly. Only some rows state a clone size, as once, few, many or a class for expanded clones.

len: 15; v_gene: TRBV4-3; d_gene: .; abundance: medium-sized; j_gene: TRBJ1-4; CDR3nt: TGCGCCAGCAGCCAGTACCTGGAGGCGAATGAAAAACTGTTTTTT; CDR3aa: CASSQYLEANEKLFF
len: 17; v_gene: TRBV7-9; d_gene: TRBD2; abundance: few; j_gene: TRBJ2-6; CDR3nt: TGTGCCAGCAGCAAGGGAGGGCACCTCTCTGGGGCCAACGTCCTGACTTTC; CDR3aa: CASSKGGHLSGANVLTF
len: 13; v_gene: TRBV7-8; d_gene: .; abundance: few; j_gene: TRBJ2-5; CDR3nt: TGTGCCAGCAGCTTAGAACAGCAAGAGACCCAGTACTTC; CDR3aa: CASSLEQQETQYF
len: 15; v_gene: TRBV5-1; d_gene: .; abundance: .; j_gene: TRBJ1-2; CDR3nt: TGCGCCAGCAGCTCCACTCATCAAGGGGTTTATGGCTACACCTTC; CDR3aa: CASSSTHQGVYGYTF
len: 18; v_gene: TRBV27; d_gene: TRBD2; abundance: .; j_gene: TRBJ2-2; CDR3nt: TGTGCCAGCAGTTTCCGACTAGCGGGAGGGAGGGGGGCCGGGGAGCTGTTTTTT; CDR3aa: CASSFRLAGGRGAGELFF
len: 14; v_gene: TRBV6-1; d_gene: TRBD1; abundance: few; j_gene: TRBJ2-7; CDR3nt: TGTGCCAGCAGGGAGCGGACAGGGGCCTACGAGCAGTACTTC; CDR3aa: CASRERTGAYEQYF
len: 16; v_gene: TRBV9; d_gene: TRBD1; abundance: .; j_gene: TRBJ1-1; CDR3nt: TGTGCCAGCAGCACAGGGACAGGGGTGCGAGGGACTGAAGCTTTCTTT; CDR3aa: CASSTGTGVRGTEAFF
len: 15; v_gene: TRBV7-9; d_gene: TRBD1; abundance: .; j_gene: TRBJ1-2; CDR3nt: TGTGCCAGCAGCTCGGGACAGGGAGAGGTTGGAGGCTACACCTTC; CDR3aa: CASSSGQGEVGGYTF
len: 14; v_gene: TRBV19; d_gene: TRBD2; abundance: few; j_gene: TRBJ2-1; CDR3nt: TGTGCCAGTAGTCCGCTTAGCGGGGGAAATCGGCAGTTCTTC; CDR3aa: CASSPLSGGNRQFF
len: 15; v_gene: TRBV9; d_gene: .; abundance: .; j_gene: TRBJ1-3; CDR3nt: TGTGCCAGCAGCGGGGGAAGCAGGGGAGCAAACACCATATATTTT; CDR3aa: CASSGGSRGANTIYF
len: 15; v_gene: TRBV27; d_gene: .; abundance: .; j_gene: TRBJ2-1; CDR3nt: TGTGCCAGCAGTTTAGCGGGGGCCGGTGGCAATGAGCAGTTCTTC; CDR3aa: CASSLAGAGGNEQFF
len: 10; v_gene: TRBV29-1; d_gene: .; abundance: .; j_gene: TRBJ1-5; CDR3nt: TGCAGCGTCCATGGGAGGCCCCAGCATTTT; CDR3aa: CSVHGRPQHF
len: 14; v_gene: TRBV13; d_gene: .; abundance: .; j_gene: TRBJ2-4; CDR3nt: TGTGCCAGCAGCCTGGGGCGGGCCAAAAACATTCAGTACTTC; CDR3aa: CASSLGRAKNIQYF
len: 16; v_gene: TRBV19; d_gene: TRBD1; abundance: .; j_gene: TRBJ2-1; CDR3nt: TGTGCCAGTAGTCGGACAGGGTTGAGCTCCTACAATGAGCAGTTCTTC; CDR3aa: CASSRTGLSSYNEQFF
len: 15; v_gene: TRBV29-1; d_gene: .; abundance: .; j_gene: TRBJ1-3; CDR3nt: TGCAGCGTCCTCGGGACAACTACCTCTGGAAACACCATATATTTT; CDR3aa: CSVLGTTTSGNTIYF
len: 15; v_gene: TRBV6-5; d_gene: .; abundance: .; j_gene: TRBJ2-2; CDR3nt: TGTGCCAGCAGTCTTGATACCAGGGCCACCGGGGAGCTGTTTTTT; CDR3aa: CASSLDTRATGELFF
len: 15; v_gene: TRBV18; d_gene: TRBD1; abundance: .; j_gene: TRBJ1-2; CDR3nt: TGTGCCAGCTCAGACGGACAGGGAAATATCTATGGCTACACCTTC; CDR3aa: CASSDGQGNIYGYTF
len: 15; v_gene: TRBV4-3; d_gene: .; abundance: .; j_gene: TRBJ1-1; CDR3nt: TGCGCCAGCAGCCAAGATAGATCAGGGTTTTCTGAAGCTTTCTTT; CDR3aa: CASSQDRSGFSEAFF
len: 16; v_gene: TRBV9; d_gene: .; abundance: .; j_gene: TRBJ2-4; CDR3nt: TGTGCCAGCAGCGTACGGGGGAAGACCAATGGGGACATTCAGTACTTC; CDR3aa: CASSVRGKTNGDIQYF
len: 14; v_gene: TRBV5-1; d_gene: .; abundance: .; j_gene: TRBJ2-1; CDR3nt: TGCGCCAGCAGTCTATCGAGCTCCTACAATGAGCAGTTCTTC; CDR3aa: CASSLSSSYNEQFF
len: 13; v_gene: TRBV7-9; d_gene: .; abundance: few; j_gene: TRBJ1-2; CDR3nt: TGTGCCAGCAGCTCAAGCAAGGGAGATGGCTACACCTTC; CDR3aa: CASSSSKGDGYTF
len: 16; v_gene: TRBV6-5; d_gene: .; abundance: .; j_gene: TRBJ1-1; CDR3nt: TGTGCCAGCAGTTACTTGCGGACAGCTGAGAACACTGAAGCTTTCTTT; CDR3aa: CASSYLRTAENTEAFF
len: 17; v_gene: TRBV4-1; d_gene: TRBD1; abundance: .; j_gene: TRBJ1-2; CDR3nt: TGCGCCAGCAGCCATACCCCCGGACAGGGAGAGATTGATGGCTACACCTTC; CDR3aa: CASSHTPGQGEIDGYTF
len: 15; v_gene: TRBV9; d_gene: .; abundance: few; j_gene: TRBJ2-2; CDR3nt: TGTGCCAGCAGCCCTCAGGGGGGGAACACCGGGGAGCTGTTTTTT; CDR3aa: CASSPQGGNTGELFF
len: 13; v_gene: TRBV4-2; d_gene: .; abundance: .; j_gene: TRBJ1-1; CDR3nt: TGTGCCAGCAGCCAAGCTCCGGGACACGAAGCTTTCTTT; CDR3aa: CASSQAPGHEAFF
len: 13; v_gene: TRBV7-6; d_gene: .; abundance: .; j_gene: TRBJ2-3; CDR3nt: TGTGCCAGCAGCCACATTAGCACAGATACGCAGTATTTT; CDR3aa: CASSHISTDTQYF
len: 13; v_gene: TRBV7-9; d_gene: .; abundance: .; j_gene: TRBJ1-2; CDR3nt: TGTGCCAGCAGCTCGGCCGGGATCTATGGCTACACCTTC; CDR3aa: CASSSAGIYGYTF
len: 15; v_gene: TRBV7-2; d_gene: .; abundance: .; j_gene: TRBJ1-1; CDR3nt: TGTGCCAGCAGCTGGGGCACGGGGGTCGGGACTGAAGCTTTCTTT; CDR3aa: CASSWGTGVGTEAFF
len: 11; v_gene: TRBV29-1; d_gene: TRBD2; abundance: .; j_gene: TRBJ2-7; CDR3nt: TGCAGCGCCGGACTAGTGGGCGAGCAGTACTTC; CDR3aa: CSAGLVGEQYF
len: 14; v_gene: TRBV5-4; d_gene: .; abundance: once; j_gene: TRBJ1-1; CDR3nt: TGTGCCAGCAGCTTCAGGGGACGGGGCACTGAAGCTTTCTTT; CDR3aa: CASSFRGRGTEAFF
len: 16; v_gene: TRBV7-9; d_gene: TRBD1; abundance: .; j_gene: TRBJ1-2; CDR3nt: TGTGCCAGCAGCGAAGTGGGGACAGGGTTACCCTATGGCTACACCTTC; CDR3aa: CASSEVGTGLPYGYTF
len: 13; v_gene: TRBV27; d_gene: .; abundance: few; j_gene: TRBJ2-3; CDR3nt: TGTGCCAGCAGTTTTGGCAGGACAGATACGCAGTATTTT; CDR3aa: CASSFGRTDTQYF
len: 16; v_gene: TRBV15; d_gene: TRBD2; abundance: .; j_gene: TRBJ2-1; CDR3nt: TGTGCCACCAGCAGACTAGGACTAGCGGGAGAGGGTGAGCAGTTCTTC; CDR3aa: CATSRLGLAGEGEQFF